The sequence of this T cell receptor beta chain was determined in a study of T-cell memory formation after mild COVID-19. Whole-study results and caveats: Cross-reactive memory appears to have joined, as suggested by some responding clones showing up in pre-infection memory.

Remarks on this clonotype: Its antigen is still unknown.

Amplification by 5'RACE using constant-segment primers produced TCR alpha and TCR beta cDNA libraries that carried sample barcodes and UMIs. TCRdb re-analysed the 5' RACE reads in MiXCR, keeping a single row per CDR3 protein. Among 560,000 or so distinct CDR3 sequences listed, 15% to 20% were seen once. V was cut by 6 bases and J by 0 bases, with 23 bases left in between. CDR1 SEHNR and CDR2 FQNEAQ come from the germline V gene (reference sequence). The CDR3 runs 18 residues. This clonotype originated in an adult woman who had mild COVID-19 (a few samples of this study predate the infection). Cell type and time point are not known. This chain connects TRBV7-9 to TRBJ1-1; no clear D gene. Sequenced material: PBMCs or a T cell subset sorted from them (not recorded which). The CDR3 here is CASRALPRGALMNTEAFF. CDR3 in DNA: TGTGCCAGCAGAGCTTTACCCCGAGGAGCTCTTATGAACACTGAAGCTTTCTTT.